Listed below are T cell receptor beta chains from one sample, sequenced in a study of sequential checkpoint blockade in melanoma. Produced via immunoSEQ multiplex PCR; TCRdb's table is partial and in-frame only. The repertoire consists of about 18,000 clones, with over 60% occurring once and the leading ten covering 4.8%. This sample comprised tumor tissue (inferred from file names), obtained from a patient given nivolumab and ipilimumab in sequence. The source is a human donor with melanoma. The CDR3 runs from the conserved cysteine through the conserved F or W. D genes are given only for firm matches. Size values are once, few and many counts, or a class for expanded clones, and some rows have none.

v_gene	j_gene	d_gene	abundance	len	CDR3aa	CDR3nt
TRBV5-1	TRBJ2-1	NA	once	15	CASSRNLGGLDEQFF	TGCGCCAGCAGCCGGAACTTGGGAGGTTTGGATGAGCAGTTCTTC
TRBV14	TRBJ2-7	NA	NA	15	CASSQYQGGIYEQYF	TGTGCCAGCAGCCAATATCAGGGGGGAATATACGAGCAGTACTTC
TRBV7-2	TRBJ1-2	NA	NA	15	CASSLMYRQGNGYTF	TGTGCCAGCAGCTTAATGTACCGTCAGGGTAACGGCTACACCTTC
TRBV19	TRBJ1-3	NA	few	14	CASSRGGTGNTIYF	TGTGCCAGTAGCCGGGGGGGAACAGGAAACACCATATATTTT
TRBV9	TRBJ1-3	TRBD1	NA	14	CASSEHRGGNTIYF	TGTGCCAGCAGCGAACACAGGGGTGGAAACACCATATATTTT
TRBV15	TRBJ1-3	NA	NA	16	CATSRDQSPAGNTIYF	TGTGCCACCAGCAGAGATCAGTCCCCCGCTGGAAACACCATATATTTT
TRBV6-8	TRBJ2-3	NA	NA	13	CASSLQGADTQYF	TGTGCCAGCAGTCTCCAGGGAGCAGATACGCAGTATTTT
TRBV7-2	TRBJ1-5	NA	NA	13	CASSLRRNQPQHF	TGTGCCAGCAGCTTAAGACGCAATCAGCCCCAGCATTTT
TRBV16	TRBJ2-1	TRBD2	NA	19	CASSAGLAGVYLSYNEQFF	TGTGCCAGCAGTGCGGGACTAGCGGGGGTCTACCTCTCCTACAATGAGCAGTTCTTC
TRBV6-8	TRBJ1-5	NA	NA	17	CASSLGQWIDSNQPQHF	TGTGCCAGCAGCCTCGGACAATGGATCGATAGCAATCAGCCCCAGCATTTT
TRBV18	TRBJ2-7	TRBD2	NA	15	CASSPGMEGGYEQYF	TGTGCCAGCTCACCGGGTATGGAGGGAGGGTACGAGCAGTACTTC
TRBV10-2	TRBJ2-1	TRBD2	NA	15	CASSRVAGGRNEQFF	TGCGCCAGCAGTCGAGTAGCGGGAGGTCGTAATGAGCAGTTCTTC
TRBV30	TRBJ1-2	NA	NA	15	CAWSRGVGGVYGYTF	TGTGCCTGGAGTCGGGGTGTGGGCGGGGTGTATGGCTACACCTTC
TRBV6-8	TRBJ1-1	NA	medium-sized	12	CASFQGKTEAFF	TGTGCCAGCTTTCAGGGGAAGACTGAAGCTTTCTTT
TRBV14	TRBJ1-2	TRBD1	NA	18	CASSQGRSKTGANYGYTF	TGTGCCAGCAGCCAAGGGAGGTCGAAGACAGGGGCTAACTATGGCTACACCTTC
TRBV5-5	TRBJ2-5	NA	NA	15	CASSSDGRGQETQYF	TGTGCCAGCAGCTCGGACGGCAGGGGCCAAGAGACCCAGTACTTC
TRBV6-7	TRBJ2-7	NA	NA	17	CASSYSATERPTYEQYF	TGTGCCAGCAGTTACTCTGCGACAGAGCGGCCTACCTACGAGCAGTACTTC
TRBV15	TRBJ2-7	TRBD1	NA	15	CATSRDLQGAGEQYF	TGTGCCACCAGCAGAGATCTACAGGGGGCTGGCGAGCAGTACTTC
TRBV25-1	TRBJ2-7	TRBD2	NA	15	CASSADEREGYEQYF	TGTGCCAGCAGTGCGGATGAGCGGGAGGGCTACGAGCAGTACTTC
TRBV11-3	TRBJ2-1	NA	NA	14	CASSQGGSYNEQFF	TGTGCCAGCAGCCAGGGGGGCTCCTACAATGAGCAGTTCTTC
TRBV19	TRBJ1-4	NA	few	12	CASTNANEKLFF	TGTGCCAGTACCAATGCTAATGAAAAACTGTTTTTT
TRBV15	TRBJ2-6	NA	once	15	CATSFRSSGANVLTF	TGTGCCACCAGCTTCCGAAGCTCTGGGGCCAACGTCCTGACTTTC
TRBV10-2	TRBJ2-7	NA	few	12	CASSEGNNEQYF	TGCGCCAGCAGTGAAGGAAACAACGAGCAGTACTTC
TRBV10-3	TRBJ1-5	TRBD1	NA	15	CAISESGQSNQPQHF	TGTGCCATCAGTGAGTCGGGACAGAGCAATCAGCCCCAGCATTTT
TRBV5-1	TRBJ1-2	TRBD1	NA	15	CASSLAGQGGHGYTF	TGCGCCAGCAGCTTGGCGGGACAGGGAGGCCATGGCTACACCTTC
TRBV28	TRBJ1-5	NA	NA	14	CATQGRLDGQPQHF	TGTGCCACCCAGGGGCGATTAGACGGTCAGCCCCAGCATTTT
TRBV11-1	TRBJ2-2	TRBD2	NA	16	CASSFGAGAQTGELFF	TGTGCCAGCAGCTTCGGAGCGGGGGCCCAGACCGGGGAGCTGTTTTTT
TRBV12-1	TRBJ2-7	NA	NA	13	CASSPNGPYEQYF	TGTGCCAGCAGCCCGAACGGACCCTACGAGCAGTACTTC
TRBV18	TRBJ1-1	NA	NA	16	CASSLVAVMGNTEAFF	TGTGCCAGCTCCCTGGTAGCGGTTATGGGGAACACTGAAGCTTTCTTT
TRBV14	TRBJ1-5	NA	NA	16	CASRLRVAARDQPQHF	TGTGCCAGCAGACTCAGGGTTGCCGCAAGGGATCAGCCCCAGCATTTT
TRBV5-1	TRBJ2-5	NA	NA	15	CASSSSDRWSETQYF	TGCGCCAGCAGCTCGTCCGACAGATGGAGTGAGACCCAGTACTTC
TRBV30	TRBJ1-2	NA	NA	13	CAWSGYVSTGYTF	TGTGCCTGGAGTGGTTATGTTTCCACGGGCTACACCTTC
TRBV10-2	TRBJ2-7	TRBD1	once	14	CASSQGQRTYEQYF	TGCGCCAGCAGTCAGGGACAGCGAACCTACGAGCAGTACTTC
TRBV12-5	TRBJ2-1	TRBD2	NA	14	CASTGAGGPNEQFF	TGTGCCAGCACCGGAGCGGGAGGGCCGAATGAGCAGTTCTTC
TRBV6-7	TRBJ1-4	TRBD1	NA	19	CASSSRTGISVATNEKLFF	TGTGCCAGCAGTTCTAGGACAGGGATATCTGTAGCAACTAATGAAAAACTGTTTTTT
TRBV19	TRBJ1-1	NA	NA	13	CASSMTARTEAFF	TGTGCCAGTAGTATGACCGCTCGGACAGAAGCTTTCTTT
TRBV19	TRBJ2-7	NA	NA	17	CASSIYSPSVSSYEQYF	TGTGCCAGTAGTATATATTCACCCTCGGTAAGCTCCTACGAGCAGTACTTC
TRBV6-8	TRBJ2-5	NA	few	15	CASSYSSTALETQYF	TGTGCCAGCAGTTACTCGAGTACAGCTCTGGAGACCCAGTACTTC
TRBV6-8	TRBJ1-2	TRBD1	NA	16	CASSWDRGAGGYGYTF	TGTGCCAGCAGTTGGGACAGGGGGGCCGGTGGCTATGGCTACACCTTC
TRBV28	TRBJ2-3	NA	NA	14	CAITGPVSVDTQYF	TGTGCCATTACAGGACCGGTGTCGGTAGATACGCAGTATTTT
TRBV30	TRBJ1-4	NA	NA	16	CAWSVRMGAGSEKLFF	TGTGCCTGGAGTGTACGCATGGGGGCAGGGAGTGAAAAACTGTTTTTT
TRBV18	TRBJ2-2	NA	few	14	CASSSTVGTGELFF	TGTGCCAGCTCATCGACAGTAGGCACCGGGGAGCTGTTTTTT
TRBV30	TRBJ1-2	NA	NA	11	CAAEGGYGYTF	TGTGCCGCTGAAGGAGGGTATGGCTACACCTTC
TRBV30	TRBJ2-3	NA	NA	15	CAWSTLVMSTDTQYF	TGTGCCTGGAGTACCCTGGTAATGAGCACAGATACGCAGTATTTT
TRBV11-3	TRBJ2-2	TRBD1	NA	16	CASSRQTGKNTGELFF	TGTGCCAGCAGCCGCCAGACAGGGAAGAACACCGGGGAGCTGTTTTTT
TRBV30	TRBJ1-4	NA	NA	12	CAWSVRAEKLFF	TGTGCCTGGAGTGTGAGGGCTGAAAAACTGTTTTTT
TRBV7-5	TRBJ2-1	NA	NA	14	CASSTRWGYNEQFF	TGTGCCAGCAGCACCCGATGGGGGTACAATGAGCAGTTCTTC
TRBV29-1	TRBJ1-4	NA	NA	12	CSVFGTNEKLFF	TGCAGCGTTTTTGGCACCAATGAAAAACTGTTTTTT
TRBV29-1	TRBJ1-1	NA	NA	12	CSATLQDTEAFF	TGCAGCGCCACCCTACAAGACACTGAAGCTTTCTTT
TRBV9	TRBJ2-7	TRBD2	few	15	CASSEGLAGDYEQYF	TGTGCCAGCAGCGAGGGACTAGCGGGGGATTACGAGCAGTACTTC
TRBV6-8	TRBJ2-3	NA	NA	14	CASSKPRRADTQYF	TGTGCCAGCAGTAAACCCCGCCGTGCAGATACGCAGTATTTT
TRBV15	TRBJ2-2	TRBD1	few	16	CATSRDQGADTGELFF	TGTGCCACCAGCAGAGATCAGGGGGCAGACACCGGGGAGCTGTTTTTT
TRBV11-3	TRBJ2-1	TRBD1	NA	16	CASSVGQQRAYNEQFF	TGTGCCAGCAGCGTGGGACAGCAAAGGGCCTACAATGAGCAGTTCTTC
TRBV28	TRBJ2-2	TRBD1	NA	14	CASNRGQNTGELCF	TGTGCCAGCAACAGGGGACAGAACACCGGGGAGCTGTGTTTT
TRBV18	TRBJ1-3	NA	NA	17	CASSQIGTPGSGNTIYF	TGTGCCAGCTCACAGATCGGGACGCCAGGGTCTGGAAACACCATATATTTT